Shown below are 26 T cell receptor beta chains from a single sample sequenced in a study of T-cell reconstitution after alpha-beta-depleted transplantation in children. Unique molecular identifiers tagged the TCRbeta library. MiXCR, applied by TCRdb to the PCR reads, yields one record per CDR3 protein. The profile shows 70,000 to 95,000 distinct CDR3 sequences, more than 10% of them singletons. Sample: PBMCs from the stem cell graft donor, taken from the stem cell graft. These TCRs come from a human donor who donated a stem cell graft to a child with inherited bone marrow failure.

In its sample, this clonotype was seen a few times. The chain combines TRBV6-4 with TRBJ2-4; 7 bases agree with TRBD1. The CDR3 length is 15 residues. Losses at the gene ends were 10 bases for V and 2 bases for J; bases not matched to a gene: 11. Germline V gives CDR1 MRHNA, CDR2 SNTAGT. The CDR3 coding sequence is TGTGCCACCAAACTTCGAGGGGGCCCCAAAAACATTCAGTACTTC. Its translation is CATKLRGGPKNIQYF.

This clonotype was recorded many times. The chain employs TRBV5-1 and TRBJ2-4, with 12 positions matching TRBD2. The CDR3 extends over 19 amino acids. Germline CDR1 is SGHRS and CDR2 is YFSETQ. The trim removed 2 bases at V and 0 bases at J, leaving 9 bases unmatched. Here the CDR3 DNA reads TGCGCCAGCAGCTTATCGACTAGCGGGAGCGCCCTAGCCAAAAACATTCAGTACTTC. It is translated as CASSLSTSGSALAKNIQYF.

In this sample, this clonotype turned up many times. This chain links TRBV5-1 with TRBJ1-1; D is possibly TRBD1 (5 bases). V lost 0 bases and J 5 bases, leaving 14 bases between the germline ends. Germline V lookup: CDR1 SGHRS, CDR2 YFSETQ. There are 15 residues in the CDR3. CDR3 DNA sequence: TGCGCCAGCAGCTTGGAGGGGCTGGCGAAGACTGAAGCTTTCTTT. Protein: CASSLEGLAKTEAFF. Full variable domain (outside the CDR3, taken from reference TRBV5-1 and TRBJ1-1): KAGVTQTPRYLIKTRGQQVTLSCSPISGHRSVSWYQQTPGQGLQFLFEYFSETQRNKGNFPGRFSGRQFSNSRSEMNVSTLELGDSALYLCASSLEGLAKTEAFFGQGTRLTVV.

The table lists this clonotype with a few counts. The chain combines TRBV5-5 with TRBJ1-2; perhaps TRBD1 as D (6 bases). V lost 4 bases to trimming and J lost 3 bases, with 10 bases between them. CDR1 is SGHKS and CDR2 is YYEKEE in the germline V gene (reference sequence). This CDR3 contains 13 residues. CDR3: CASSQGGDYGYTF. The CDR3 nucleotides are TGTGCCAGCAGCCAAGGGGGGGACTATGGCTACACCTTC.

The sample holds many counts of this clonotype. The CDR3 bases are TGTGCCAGCAGTGCCCCTGGGACACAACGGAACATTCAGTACTTC. Its protein is CASSAPGTQRNIQYF. This chain links TRBV28 with TRBJ2-4, with TRBD1 as a possible D gene (6 bases). Germline lookup yields CDR1 MDHEN and CDR2 SYDVKM. The CDR3 runs to 15 residues. Deletions cut 5 bases from V and 7 bases from J, with 18 bases between.

This clonotype was seen at least ten times. The V call is TRBV4-3, the J call TRBJ2-3, with no clear D. This CDR3 comprises 16 residues. With 0 bases removed from V and 0 bases from J, the gap between germline ends came to 10 bases. Germline V CDR1 and CDR2: LGHNA, YSLEER. DNA of the CDR3: TGCGCCAGCAGCCAAGACCCCGCGGATAGCACAGATACGCAGTATTTT. This gives the protein CASSQDPADSTDTQYF.

This clonotype came up many times. The chain carries TRBV12-3 or TRBV12-4 and TRBJ2-1; 7 positions agree with TRBD1. The CDR3 length is 13 residues. The J segment lost 10 bases and the V segment lost 3 bases, leaving 6 bases of the junction unmatched. The CDR3 nucleotides are TGTGCCAGCAGTTTTTACAGGGGTTCGGAGCAGTTCTTC. Translating gives CASSFYRGSEQFF.

This clonotype was seen ten or more times. CDR3 nucleotide sequence: TGTGCCAGCAGCCCAGGCCAGGGGCCGTCCTACGAGCAGTACTTC. It encodes CASSPGQGPSYEQYF. The genes are TRBV7-8 and TRBJ2-7, with D possibly TRBD1 on 6 matching bases. V was trimmed by 5 bases and J by 1 base, leaving 15 bases between them. Per the germline V gene, CDR1 is SGHVS and CDR2 is FQNEAQ. This CDR3 spans 15 amino acids.

In its sample, this clonotype was seen many times. The chain is built from TRBV18 and TRBJ2-7; perhaps TRBD2 as D (5 bases). From germline, CDR1 is KGHSH and CDR2 LQKENI. The ends were cut back, 4 bases at V and 2 bases at J, with 15 bases in the middle. The CDR3 has 15 residues. In DNA, the CDR3 is TGTGCCAGCTCACTTTCCTCGGACGGGGCCTACGAGCAGTACTTC. Encoded protein: CASSLSSDGAYEQYF.

This clonotype was seen at least ten times. The V call is TRBV4-3, the J call TRBJ1-4; TRBD1 might be the D (5 bases). Germline values: CDR1 LGHNA, CDR2 YSLEER. V was clipped by 0 bases and J by 5 bases, with 13 bases between them. The CDR3 length is 16 residues. The CDR3 sequence is CASSQDRGRLNEKLFF. CDR3 DNA: TGCGCCAGCAGCCAAGATAGGGGCAGGCTAAATGAAAAACTGTTTTTT.

This clonotype was seen at least ten times. The chain carries TRBV20-1 and TRBJ2-7; TRBD1 matches at 7 bases. V trimming: 5 bases; J trimming: 3 bases; junction bases outside the gene matches: 7. The CDR3 consists of 13 residues. Germline-derived CDR1 and CDR2 are DFQATT and SNEGSKA (reference sequence). CDR3 amino acids: CSAYGQDFYEQYF. The CDR3 region has the DNA TGCAGTGCTTACGGACAGGATTTCTACGAGCAGTACTTC.

This clonotype was observed at least ten times. J is TRBJ2-2 and V is TRBV4-2; 9 nucleotides agree with TRBD1. The germline CDR1 and CDR2 sequences are LGHNA and YNFKEQ. There are 15 residues in the CDR3. V shed 1 base, J shed 7 bases, and the junction held 4 bases outside the gene matches. The CDR3 here is CASSQGQGGGGELFF. CDR3 sequence (DNA): TGTGCCAGCAGCCAAGGACAGGGGGGTGGCGGGGAGCTGTTTTTT.

This clonotype showed up many times. The J gene is TRBJ1-4, the V gene TRBV7-9, with D possibly matching TRBD1 (6 bases). CDR3 length equals 15 residues. V was cut by 4 bases and J by 8 bases, with 17 bases left in between. Germline CDR1 reads SEHNR; CDR2 reads FQNEAQ (reference sequence). The CDR3 loop is CASSSTTGLGEKLFF. The CDR3 region has the DNA TGTGCCAGCAGCTCGACGACAGGTCTCGGAGAAAAACTGTTTTTT.

CDR3 loop: CASSPSRTGIYEQYF. As DNA, the CDR3 is TGCGCCAGCAGCCCCTCTCGGACAGGGATCTACGAGCAGTACTTC. The rearrangement joins TRBV4-3 to TRBJ2-7, with TRBD1 identical over 8 bases. With 4 bases clipped from V and 3 bases from J, the junction kept 8 bases outside the gene matches. This CDR3 is 15 amino acids long. Germline V CDR1 and CDR2: LGHNA, YSLEER.

This clonotype has at least ten counts. The chain combines TRBV7-2 with TRBJ2-7, with a possible D match to TRBD1 (7 bases). The CDR3 spans 16 residues. V lost 5 bases, J lost 2 bases, and 19 bases lay in between. Germline V gene data show CDR1 as SGHTA and CDR2 as FQGNSA. DNA for the CDR3: TGTGCCAGCAGCCAAGGAGGGGGACAGAACACCTACGAGCAGTACTTC. Its translation is CASSQGGGQNTYEQYF.

This clonotype was seen repeatedly, ten times or more. The chain carries TRBV7-9 and TRBJ2-7, with TRBD1 as a possible D gene (5 bases). The germline V gene has CDR1 SEHNR and CDR2 FQNEAQ (reference sequence). V lost 1 base and J lost 6, with 10 bases in between. There are 13 residues in the CDR3. The DNA for the CDR3 is TGTGCCAGCAGCTTAGTAGGGGAAGCCGAGCAGTACTTC. It yields the protein CASSLVGEAEQYF.

This clonotype was observed at least ten times. V is TRBV28 and J is TRBJ1-5; D may be TRBD1 (5 bases). From germline, CDR1 is MDHEN and CDR2 SYDVKM. The CDR3 is 14 amino acids. Trimming took off 6 bases at V and 5 bases at J, with 14 bases between the two ends. CDR3 in DNA: TGTGCCAGCAGAAGACAAGGGGTCCATCAGCCCCAGCATTTT. It specifies CASRRQGVHQPQHF.

The table lists this clonotype with many counts. V is TRBV6-1 and J is TRBJ1-6, with D possibly being TRBD1 (6 bases). The CDR3 length is 13 residues. Germline loops: CDR1 MNHNS, CDR2 SASEGT. V lost 3 bases, J lost 14 bases, and 14 bases lay in between. The DNA of the CDR3 is TGTGCCAGCAGTGAGACAGGAGCCCTGGCCCTCCACTTT. Protein: CASSETGALALHF.

This clonotype was seen ten or more times. V and J are TRBV9 and TRBJ2-5; D might be TRBD1 (5 bases). The CDR3 contains 14 residues. Trimming removed 4 bases from V and 3 bases from J, with 13 bases in between. Germline CDR1 is SGDLS and CDR2 is YYNGEE. CDR3 nucleotides: TGTGCCAGCAGCTACGGTGGGGCGGAAGAGACCCAGTACTTC. Translated, it gives CASSYGGAEETQYF.

The chain carries TRBV28 and TRBJ1-2; 10 positions agree with TRBD1. Losses at the gene ends were 10 bases for V and 6 bases for J; bases not matched to a gene: 14. Looked up from germline, CDR1 is MDHEN and CDR2 is SYDVKM. The CDR3 is 15 amino acids. In DNA form, the CDR3 reads TGTGCCATCAGGCACCCCACGACAGGGGGCCATGGCTACACCTTC. Protein product: CAIRHPTTGGHGYTF.

This clonotype was counted many times. Written as DNA, the CDR3 is TGTGCCAGCAGCCAAGAGGGGTTATTGGAGGCACCCCTCCACTTT. It codes for CASSQEGLLEAPLHF. The V gene is TRBV4-2, the J gene TRBJ1-6; D is unclear. The CDR3 totals 15 residues. V lost 0 bases, J lost 11 bases, and 14 bases lay in between. Germline V gene sequence: CDR1 LGHNA, CDR2 YNFKEQ.

This clonotype has a count of ten or more. The chain links TRBV2 to TRBJ2-7; 12 positions agree with TRBD2. The CDR3 sequence is 15 residues long. J gave up 1 base and V 6 bases, and 4 bases lay outside the gene matches. CDR1 and CDR2 from the germline V gene are SNHLY and FYNNEI. Here the CDR3 DNA reads TGTGCCAGCAGGAAACTAGCGGGAGGATCCTACGAGCAGTACTTC. It specifies CASRKLAGGSYEQYF.

This clonotype was picked up many times. The chain employs TRBV7-3 and TRBJ2-6; 12 nucleotides line up with TRBD1. Germline CDR1 is SGHTA and CDR2 is FQGTGA. CDR3 length: 17 residues. The V segment lost 5 bases and the J segment 2 bases; nucleotides outside the gene matches: 4. The CDR3 loop reads CASSDRDRGPGANVLTF. The CDR3, as DNA: TGTGCCAGCAGCGACCGGGACAGGGGGCCTGGGGCCAACGTCCTGACTTTC.

This clonotype was seen many times. One end of the junction does not line up with germline, which may come from a read error. This rearrangement joins TRBV7-2 to TRBJ1-6; the D gene is possibly TRBD1 (6 bases). This CDR3 contains 15 residues. Germline V lookup: CDR1 SGHTA, CDR2 FQGNSA. The CDR3 reads CAISLGQGRESPLHF. The CDR3, as DNA: TGTGCCATCAGCTTAGGGCAGGGGAGAGAGTCACCCCTCCACTTT. Full variable domain (remainder filled in from reference TRBV7-2 and TRBJ1-6): GAGVSQSPSNKVTEKGKDVELRCDPISGHTALYWYRQSLGQGLEFLIYFQGNSAPDKSGLPSDRFSAERTGGSVSTLTIQRTQQEDSAVYLCAISLGQGRESPLHFGNGTRLTVT.

The rearrangement links TRBV7-9 to TRBJ2-5, with TRBD2 identical over 8 bases. V shed 5 bases and J 6 bases; nucleotides not matched to a gene: 5. The CDR3 loop spans 13 amino acids. Germline V gives CDR1 SEHNR, CDR2 FQNEAQ (reference sequence). The CDR3 region has the DNA TGTGCCAGCAGCCTCGGGAGGGATCAGACCCAGTACTTC. This gives the protein CASSLGRDQTQYF. The full variable domain, completed using reference TRBV7-9 and TRBJ2-5, is DTGVSQNPRHKITKRGQNVTFRCDPISEHNRLYWYRQTLGQGPEFLTYFQNEAQLEKSRLLSDRFSAERPKGSFSTLEIQRTEQGDSAMYLCASSLGRDQTQYFGPGTRLLVL.

There are many counts of this clonotype. The V gene is TRBV9, the J gene TRBJ2-2, with D perhaps TRBD1 or TRBD2 (6 bases each). The germline V and J ends were trimmed by 3 bases and 2 bases, with 17 bases remaining between them. CDR3 length equals 17 residues. Germline CDR1 and CDR2: SGDLS and YYNGEE. CDR3 sequence: CASSARWGALNTGELFF. CDR3 DNA: TGTGCCAGCAGCGCACGGTGGGGGGCTTTAAACACCGGGGAGCTGTTTTTT.